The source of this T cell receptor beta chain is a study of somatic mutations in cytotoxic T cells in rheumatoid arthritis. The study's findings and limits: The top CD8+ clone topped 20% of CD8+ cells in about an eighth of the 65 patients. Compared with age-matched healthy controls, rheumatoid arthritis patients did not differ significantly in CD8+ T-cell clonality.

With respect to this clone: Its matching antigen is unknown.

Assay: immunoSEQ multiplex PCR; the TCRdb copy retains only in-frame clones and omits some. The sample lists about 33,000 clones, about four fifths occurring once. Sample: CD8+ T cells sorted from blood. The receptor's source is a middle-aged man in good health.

DNA of the CDR3: TGTGCCAGCAGCTTGCCCGACGAAGGCTACACCTTC. Translated, it gives CASSLPDEGYTF. The gene calls are TRBV21-1 and TRBJ1-2. TRBV21-1 corresponds to a pseudogene. CDR3 size: 12 residues.